One sample yielded the 22 T cell receptor beta chains listed below, sequenced in a study of T cells in Graves' hyperthyroidism and ophthalmopathy. Amplified regions were TCR beta CDR3 sequences from RNA transcripts. The HTBI primer set served for first-round RT-PCR of the TCR CDR3. TCRdb reanalysed the multiplex PCR reads using MiXCR and keeps one entry per CDR3 protein. The data contain almost 350,000 distinct CDR3 sequences, 15% to 20% of them singletons. Input material: blood. The receptor source for this set is a woman in her 40s with Graves' ophthalmopathy.

This clonotype was counted at least ten times. This rearrangement joins TRBV20-1 to TRBJ1-1; D uncertain. V lost 3 bases and J 12 bases, leaving 11 bases between the germline ends. The germline V gene encodes CDR1 DFQATT and CDR2 SNEGSKA (reference sequence). This CDR3 is 10 amino acids long. The CDR3 nucleotides read TGCAGTGCTAGGTTGTTAGAAACTTTCTTT. Translation gives CSARLLETFF.

This clonotype was recorded many times. V usage is TRBV19 and J usage is TRBJ1-5; no reliable D call. CDR1 and CDR2 from the germline V gene are LNHDA and SQIVND (reference sequence). Trimming took off 5 bases at V and 0 bases at J, with 14 bases between the two ends. CDR3 length: 16 residues. The CDR3 loop is CASSPKSTGSNQPQHF. The CDR3 nucleotides read TGTGCCAGTAGTCCTAAATCGACGGGTAGCAATCAGCCCCAGCATTTT.

This clonotype was seen repeatedly, ten times or more. This sequence joins TRBV10-3 and TRBJ1-1; TRBD1 matches 7 bases. With V trimmed by 3 bases and J by 3 bases, 7 bases remained unmatched. Germline V gene lookup returns CDR1 ENHRY and CDR2 SYGVKD. This CDR3 region has 15 residues. CDR3 residues: CAISEGGTVDTEAFF. The CDR3 coding sequence is TGTGCCATCAGTGAAGGAGGGACAGTAGACACTGAAGCTTTCTTT.

This clonotype has ten or more counts. The chain joins TRBV5-1 to TRBJ2-5; D is perhaps TRBD1 or TRBD2 (5 bases each). The CDR3 has 12 amino acids. V lost 3 bases and J lost 3, with 6 bases in between. The germline V gene encodes CDR1 SGHRS and CDR2 YFSETQ. The CDR3 bases are TGCGCCAGCAGCTGGGGGAAAGAGACCCAGTACTTC. This sequence encodes CASSWGKETQYF.

The rearrangement uses TRBV6-1 and TRBJ1-5; a possible D gene is TRBD1 (5 bases). The CDR3 loop spans 15 amino acids. The germline CDR1 and CDR2 sequences are MNHNS and SASEGT. V was clipped by 1 base and J by 9 bases, with 16 bases between them. CDR3 protein: CASSEEGTGPRPQHF. The CDR3 DNA is TGTGCCAGCAGTGAAGAGGGGACGGGCCCCCGGCCCCAGCATTTT.

The table lists this clonotype with many counts. The chain links TRBV19 to TRBJ1-5, with D possibly TRBD1 on 5 matching bases. The germline V and J ends were trimmed by 3 bases and 1 base, with 16 bases remaining between them. Germline V gene sequence: CDR1 LNHDA, CDR2 SQIVND (reference sequence). The CDR3 consists of 17 residues. CDR3 loop: CASSIPGAKGSNQPQHF. For the CDR3, the DNA is TGTGCCAGTAGTATCCCCGGCGCAAAGGGGAGCAATCAGCCCCAGCATTTT.

This clonotype was seen repeatedly, ten times or more. This CDR3 is CASIRTGLSGETQYF. In nucleotides, the CDR3 is TGTGCCAGCATCCGCACAGGATTGTCTGGAGAGACCCAGTACTTC. The rearrangement uses TRBV12-3 or TRBV12-4 and TRBJ2-5; a weak D match, TRBD1 (5 bases). This CDR3 has 15 amino acids. V was clipped by 7 bases and J by 4 bases, with 19 bases between them.

This clonotype showed up many times. This rearrangement joins TRBV28 to TRBJ1-5; D is undetermined. V was clipped by 6 bases and J by 5 bases, with 14 bases between them. The CDR3 is 14 residues long. Germline CDR1 and CDR2: MDHEN and SYDVKM. The CDR3 is CASSPFGSDQPQHF. CDR3 DNA: TGTGCCAGCAGCCCTTTCGGATCGGATCAGCCCCAGCATTTT.

About this clonotype: A much larger clonotype is one base distant, so this may be a read error. The gene calls are TRBV5-1 and TRBJ1-1; unclear D gene. Germline lookup yields CDR1 SGHRS and CDR2 YFSETQ. This CDR3 has 14 residues. CDR3 region: CASSFFDPNTGAFF. In DNA form, the CDR3 reads TGCGCCAGCAGCTTTTTTGACCCGAACACTGGAGCTTTCTTT.

This clonotype was seen repeatedly, ten times or more. J is TRBJ2-5 and V is TRBV28, with TRBD2 identical over 13 bases. Germline V gives CDR1 MDHEN, CDR2 SYDVKM. The CDR3 is 15 amino acids. The J segment lost 3 bases and the V segment lost 4 bases, leaving 2 bases of the junction unmatched. CDR3 nucleotides: TGTGCCAGCAGTTCCGGACTAGCGGGAGAAGAGACCCAGTACTTC. Translation gives CASSSGLAGEETQYF.

Details on this clonotype: An end of the junction differs from the germline gene, which may be a read error. The rearrangement uses TRBV6-1 and TRBJ2-2; perhaps TRBD2 as D (5 bases). The CDR3 length is 15 residues. Looked up from germline, CDR1 is MNHNS and CDR2 is SASEGT. The CDR3 nucleotides are TGTGCCAGCAGTGAACTGGAGGCGAACACCGGGGAGCTGTATTTT. Protein: CASSELEANTGELYF.

This chain uses TRBV12-3 or TRBV12-4 with TRBJ1-1; tentatively, D is TRBD1 (5 bases). V lost 2 bases to trimming and J lost 7 bases, with 5 bases between them. CDR3 length: 11 residues. CDR3 DNA: TGTGCCAGCAGTTTACAGGGTGAAGCTTTCTTT. Residues: CASSLQGEAFF.

This clonotype was seen many times. The chain uses TRBV4-1 and TRBJ2-6, with D uncertain. The CDR3 length is 15 residues. Germline V CDR1 and CDR2: MGHRA, YSYEKL. Deletions cut 2 bases from V and 0 bases from J, with 5 bases between. The CDR3 loop is CASSQLNSGANVLTF. Here the CDR3 DNA reads TGCGCCAGCAGCCAATTGAACTCTGGGGCCAACGTCCTGACTTTC.

This clonotype came up many times. The CDR3 DNA sequence: TGTGCCAGCAGTGCGGGGGGATACAATCAGCCCCAGCATTTT. As protein: CASSAGGYNQPQHF. The chain couples TRBV2 to TRBJ1-5, with D tentatively TRBD1 (5 bases). Trimming shortened V by 4 bases and J by 3 bases, and 10 bases separated the two germline ends. This CDR3 region has 14 residues. The germline CDR1 and CDR2 sequences are SNHLY and FYNNEI.

Many counts were recorded for this clonotype. The chain carries TRBV30 and TRBJ1-5, with D uncertain. V dropped 0 bases and J dropped 1 base, with 13 bases sitting between them. Germline V gives CDR1 GTSNPN, CDR2 SVGIG (reference sequence). CDR3 length: 16 residues. CDR3 region: CAWSVSTGRSNQPQHF. The CDR3 bases are TGTGCCTGGAGTGTATCTACCGGCAGGAGCAATCAGCCCCAGCATTTT.

At least ten counts were recorded for this clonotype. The chain recombines TRBV6-1 with TRBJ2-2; 7 positions agree with TRBD2. Germline V CDR1 and CDR2: MNHNS, SASEGT. The CDR3 runs to 17 residues. V shed 2 bases, J shed 4 bases, and the junction held 10 bases outside the gene matches. CDR3 protein: CASSEIGGSVGTGELFF. The CDR3 DNA reads as TGTGCCAGCAGTGAAATCGGCGGGAGCGTCGGCACCGGGGAGCTGTTTTTT.

This clonotype has ten or more counts. This chain links TRBV6-5 with TRBJ1-5, with 7 positions matching TRBD1. The CDR3 covers 17 residues. Germline V gene sequence: CDR1 MNHEY, CDR2 SVGAGI. Trimming took 0 bases from V and 1 from J; bases not matched to a gene: 6. The CDR3 nucleotides are TGTGCCAGCAGTTACTCGAATTTGGGACAGAGCAATCAGCCCCAGCATTTT. This translates into CASSYSNLGQSNQPQHF.

There are many counts of this clonotype. J is TRBJ2-7 and V is TRBV18; D is unclear. The CDR3 is 12 amino acids. The germline CDR1 and CDR2 sequences are KGHSH and LQKENI. With 2 bases removed from V and 2 bases from J, the gap between germline ends came to 4 bases. DNA for the CDR3: TGTGCCAGCTCACCAAAACCCTACGAGCAGTACTTC. This sequence encodes CASSPKPYEQYF.

Points on this clonotype: One end of the junction varies from germline; a read error may be responsible. The V gene is TRBV11-2, the J gene TRBJ2-7, with D possibly TRBD1 on 5 matching bases. There are 14 residues in the CDR3. Germline assignment: CDR1 SGHAT and CDR2 FQNNGV. CDR3 sequence: CTSRLGASRDEQYF. The CDR3 coding sequence is TGTACCAGCAGATTAGGGGCTAGTCGGGACGAGCAGTACTTC.

Concerning this clonotype: A much more abundant neighbour one base away suggests this may be a read error. A read error is likely, as this CDR3 ends without the conserved phenylalanine or tryptophan. This sequence joins TRBV2 and TRBJ2-2; tentative D call: TRBD1 (6 bases). This CDR3 region has 15 residues. The germline CDR1 and CDR2 sequences are SNHLY and FYNNEI. Trimming stripped 7 bases from V and 6 bases from J, with 18 bases between. The CDR3 reads CASMGQGIRAGELFL. CDR3 in DNA: TGTGCCAGCATGGGGCAGGGGATTAGAGCCGGGGAGCTGTTTCTT.

This chain connects TRBV12-3 or TRBV12-4 to TRBJ1-1; D perhaps matches TRBD1 (5 bases). The CDR3 has 13 amino acids. V lost 8 bases, J lost 4 bases, and 14 bases lay in between. This chain's CDR3 is CASGPYRGTEAFF. The DNA for the CDR3 is TGTGCCAGCGGCCCGTATAGGGGCACTGAAGCTTTCTTT.

Many counts were recorded for this clonotype. The gene calls are TRBV7-9 and TRBJ2-2, with D perhaps matching TRBD1 (6 bases). With 4 bases removed from V and 6 bases from J, the gap between germline ends came to 15 bases. The CDR3 has 15 amino acids. Germline CDR1 SEHNR, CDR2 FQNEAQ (reference sequence). This chain's CDR3 is CASSSERNRAGELFF. CDR3 in DNA: TGTGCCAGCAGCTCCGAGAGAAACAGGGCCGGGGAGCTGTTTTTT.